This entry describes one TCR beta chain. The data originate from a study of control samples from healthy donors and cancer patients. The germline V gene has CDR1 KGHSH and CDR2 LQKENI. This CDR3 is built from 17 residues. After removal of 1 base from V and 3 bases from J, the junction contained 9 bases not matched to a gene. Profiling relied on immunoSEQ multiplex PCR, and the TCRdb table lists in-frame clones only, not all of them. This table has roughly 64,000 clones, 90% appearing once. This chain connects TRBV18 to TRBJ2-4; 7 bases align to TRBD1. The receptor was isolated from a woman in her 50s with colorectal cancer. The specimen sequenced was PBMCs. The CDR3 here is CASSPRRQGSDKNIQYF. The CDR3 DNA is TGTGCCAGCTCACCACGACGACAGGGATCCGACAAAAACATTCAGTACTTC.